The 24 T cell receptor beta chains listed next were all sequenced from one sample in a study of cytomegalovirus exposure and HLA in healthy donors. Assay used: immunoSEQ multiplex PCR; TCRdb lists only in-frame clones, some missing. This sample has 100,000 to 150,000 clones, with around nine tenths found just once. The sequenced material came from PBMCs. These receptors were collected from a man under 40 in good health and CMV-seronegative.

The chain joins TRBV30 to TRBJ2-7; D call uncertain. V dropped 4 bases and J dropped 4 bases, with 11 bases sitting between them. The CDR3 runs to 12 residues. Germline V gives CDR1 GTSNPN, CDR2 SVGIG (reference sequence). Here the CDR3 DNA reads TGTGCCTGGAACAAAGACACGTACGAGCAGTACTTC. Translation: CAWNKDTYEQYF. Based on the CDR3 plus reference TRBV30 and TRBJ2-7, the full variable domain is SQTIHQWPATLVQPVGSPLSLECTVEGTSNPNLYWYRQAAGRGLQLLFYSVGIGQISSEVPQNLSASRPQDRQFILSSKKLLLSDSGFYLCAWNKDTYEQYFGPGTRLTVT.

The chain uses TRBV15 and TRBJ2-7, with 7 bases fitting TRBD1. V shed 0 bases and J 7 bases; nucleotides not matched to a gene: 3. Germline V gene data show CDR1 as LNHNV and CDR2 as YYDKDF (reference sequence). The CDR3 sequence is 13 residues long. The CDR3 coding sequence is TGTGCCACCAGCAGAGATCAGGGGGATGAGCAGTACTTC. Protein sequence: CATSRDQGDEQYF.

This clone was observed a handful of times. This chain uses TRBV19 with TRBJ1-2; a weak D match, TRBD1 (6 bases). Between the trimmed V and J ends, which lost 10 bases and 3 bases, there was a span of 12 bases. The CDR3 sequence is 12 residues long. CDR1 is LNHDA, CDR2 SQIVND, per germline (reference sequence). The CDR3 is CATQGFDYGYTF. CDR3 in DNA: TGTGCCACACAGGGTTTCGACTATGGCTACACCTTC.

The rearrangement links TRBV6-5 to TRBJ2-1, with 7 positions matching TRBD2. Germline V lookup: CDR1 MNHEY, CDR2 SVGAGI. V trimming: 6 bases; J trimming: 5 bases; junction bases outside the gene matches: 10. The CDR3 is made up of 15 amino acids. CDR3 nucleotides: TGTGCCAGCAGCTCGGGGGGAGTAGGAAACAATGAGCAGTTCTTC. Translation: CASSSGGVGNNEQFF.

The chain employs TRBV19 and TRBJ1-4, with TRBD1 matching over 7 bases. After removal of 5 bases from V and 9 bases from J, the junction contained 12 bases not matched to a gene. Germline V gene sequence: CDR1 LNHDA, CDR2 SQIVND (reference sequence). The CDR3 length is 15 residues. CDR3 loop: CASSPDRDIRKKLFF. CDR3 nucleotide sequence: TGTGCCAGTAGTCCCGACAGGGATATTAGGAAAAAACTGTTTTTT.

The chain uses TRBV28 and TRBJ1-1; possibly TRBD1 for D (5 bases). V was clipped by 6 bases and J by 4 bases, with 6 bases between them. The germline gives CDR1 MDHEN, CDR2 SYDVKM. There are 11 residues in the CDR3. The CDR3 loop reads CASSGGTEAFF. The CDR3 DNA sequence: TGTGCCAGCAGCGGGGGCACTGAAGCTTTCTTT.

This clone was counted once. This likely comes from a read error, as the CDR3 has no conserved phenylalanine or tryptophan at its end. It is unclear where the CDR3 begins or ends on the DNA, so no DNA is shown, and the CDR3 is as TCRdb lists it. This chain joins TRBV29-1 and TRBJ1-1; TRBD1 reflects the table's D call only, with no check against the DNA. Germline V gene sequence: CDR1 SQVTM, CDR2 ANQGSEA. The length of the CDR3 is 8 amino acids, counting both ends. The CDR3 is CSVLGAYP.

The chain couples TRBV4-1 to TRBJ2-4, with 8 bases aligning to TRBD2. The J segment lost 15 bases and the V segment lost 4 bases, leaving 17 bases of the junction unmatched. In germline, CDR1 is MGHRA, CDR2 YSYEKL. This CDR3 spans 15 amino acids. CDR3 sequence reads: CASSPPGLVGGGLYF. The CDR3 DNA reads TGCGCCAGCAGCCCACCGGGACTAGTAGGGGGAGGTTTGTACTTC.

As concerns this clone: The same CDR3 is also encoded by other DNA sequences in this sample. The chain joins TRBV11-2 to TRBJ2-7; no clear D gene. Trimming pared 6 bases from V and 2 bases from J, leaving 8 bases between. Per the germline V gene, CDR1 is SGHAT and CDR2 is FQNNGV. The length of the CDR3 is 12 residues. The CDR3 DNA reads as TGTGCCAGCAGTTTCGACACCTACGAGCAGTACTTC. It translates to CASSFDTYEQYF.

This clone was recorded once. This chain joins TRBV9 and TRBJ2-5; 11 bases fit TRBD1. Looked up from germline, CDR1 is SGDLS and CDR2 is YYNGEE. This CDR3 is built from 20 residues. The V segment lost 3 bases and the J segment 4 bases; nucleotides outside the gene matches: 20. DNA for the CDR3: TGTGCCAGCAGCGGGGGACCCGGGACAGGGGGAATCCGAAGTCCAGAGACCCAGTACTTC. This encodes CASSGGPGTGGIRSPETQYF.

This clone is a singleton in its sample. The chain has TRBV27 and TRBJ2-7, with TRBD2 identical over 10 bases. V gave up 6 bases and J gave up 1 base; unmatched junction bases: 6. The germline CDR1 and CDR2 sequences are MNHEY and SMNVEV (reference sequence). There are 15 residues in the CDR3. The CDR3 nucleotides are TGTGCCAGCAGCGTTAGCGGGAGGTTATCCTACGAGCAGTACTTC. Protein product: CASSVSGRLSYEQYF.

The rearrangement links TRBV4-1 to TRBJ1-4; no definite D call. This CDR3 region has 16 residues. V was clipped by 6 bases and J by 6 bases, with 20 bases between them. The germline CDR1 and CDR2 sequences are MGHRA and YSYEKL. CDR3 nucleotides: TGCGCCAGCAGGGATGGTTCTAGCTCCTCAGATGAAAAACTGTTTTTT. It yields the protein CASRDGSSSSDEKLFF.

The chain is built from TRBV10-1 and TRBJ2-1, with D tentatively TRBD1 (6 bases). Trimming took 5 bases from V and 10 from J, leaving 9 bases between them. Germline CDR1 reads WNHNN; CDR2 reads SYGVQD (reference sequence). The CDR3 has 11 amino acids. The CDR3 is CASSPDREQFF. CDR3 nucleotide sequence: TGCGCCAGCAGTCCCGACAGGGAGCAGTTCTTC.

The J gene is TRBJ2-1, the V gene TRBV18, with D possibly matching TRBD1 (5 bases). The germline gives CDR1 KGHSH, CDR2 LQKENI. The germline V and J ends were trimmed by 2 bases and 3 bases, with 8 bases remaining between them. The CDR3 is made up of 14 amino acids. The CDR3 here is CASSPFGHYNEQFF. The CDR3, as DNA: TGTGCCAGCTCACCATTCGGACACTACAATGAGCAGTTCTTC. Drawing the rest from reference TRBV18 and TRBJ2-1, the complete variable domain is NAGVMQNPRHLVRRRGQEARLRCSPMKGHSHVYWYRQLPEEGLKFMVYLQKENIIDESGMPKERFSAEFPKEGPSILRIQQVVRGDSAAYFCASSPFGHYNEQFFGPGTRLTVL.

This chain links TRBV6-6 with TRBJ1-5, with D maybe TRBD1 (5 bases). From germline, CDR1 is MNHNY and CDR2 SVGAGI (reference sequence). The V end lost 4 bases, the J end lost 6 bases, and 19 bases lay between the germline ends. The CDR3 is made up of 16 amino acids. CDR3 region: CASSFRRGEGSQPQHF. CDR3 in DNA: TGTGCCAGCAGTTTCCGACGAGGGGAGGGCAGTCAGCCCCAGCATTTT.

The chain links TRBV6-6 to TRBJ2-3, with TRBD1 matching over 8 bases. The length of the CDR3 is 12 residues. With V trimmed by 10 bases and J by 3 bases, 3 bases remained unmatched. Germline CDR1 and CDR2: MNHNY and SVGAGI (reference sequence). The chain's CDR3 is CANGQGTDTQYF. CDR3 DNA sequence: TGTGCCAACGGACAGGGTACAGATACGCAGTATTTT.

This clone was counted a single time. This chain's CDR3 is CASGLAGGPSYEQYF. The CDR3 DNA follows: TGTGCCAGCGGACTAGCGGGAGGGCCTTCCTACGAGCAGTACTTC. The J gene is TRBJ2-7, the V gene TRBV7-2; 15 bases agree with TRBD2. The CDR3 has 15 amino acids. The trim removed 8 bases at V and 1 base at J, leaving 3 bases unmatched. Germline CDR1 and CDR2: SGHTA and FQGNSA.

The V and J genes are TRBV30 and TRBJ2-2; 9 bases match TRBD2. This CDR3 has 18 amino acids. Germline V gene lookup returns CDR1 GTSNPN and CDR2 SVGIG (reference sequence). The J segment lost 2 bases and the V segment lost 0 bases, leaving 10 bases of the junction unmatched. CDR3 sequence (DNA): TGTGCCTGGAGTGTAAGGCCGTCACTAGCGGGTAACACCGGGGAGCTGTTTTTT. This codes for CAWSVRPSLAGNTGELFF.

This clone was picked up a small number of times. This chain uses TRBV7-9 with TRBJ1-2; D is undetermined. Trimming shortened V by 5 bases and J by 4 bases, and 11 bases separated the two germline ends. The CDR3 length is 13 residues. The germline V gene encodes CDR1 SEHNR and CDR2 FQNEAQ (reference sequence). The CDR3 loop is CASSPDGAYGYTF. In nucleotides, the CDR3 is TGTGCCAGCAGCCCCGACGGAGCCTATGGCTACACCTTC.

The V gene is TRBV11-2, the J gene TRBJ2-3, with TRBD1 as a possible D gene (5 bases). CDR3 length: 16 amino acids. Germline V gene sequence: CDR1 SGHAT, CDR2 FQNNGV. The V and J ends lost 1 base and 0 bases respectively, with 11 bases between them. The CDR3 DNA reads TGTGCCAGCAGCTTAGTGCCAGGGCTTAGCACAGATACGCAGTATTTT. It encodes CASSLVPGLSTDTQYF.

This chain uses TRBV30 with TRBJ2-5; D is perhaps TRBD1 (5 bases). This CDR3 region has 15 residues. Germline CDR1 and CDR2: GTSNPN and SVGIG (reference sequence). Deletions cut 0 bases from V and 5 bases from J, with 16 bases between. The CDR3, as DNA: TGTGCCTGGAGTGTGGGGCAGGCCAAGGGGGAGACCCAGTACTTC. Its protein product is CAWSVGQAKGETQYF.

The chain has TRBV15 and TRBJ1-3; TRBD1 agrees at 8 bases. Germline lookup yields CDR1 LNHNV and CDR2 YYDKDF (reference sequence). V shed 0 bases and J 7 bases; nucleotides not matched to a gene: 8. This CDR3 spans 16 amino acids. The CDR3 loop is CATSRDPGQGANTIYF. CDR3 nucleotide sequence: TGTGCCACCAGCAGAGATCCTGGACAGGGTGCGAACACCATATATTTT.

The chain uses TRBV10-3 and TRBJ1-5; the D gene is possibly TRBD1 (5 bases). Germline V lookup: CDR1 ENHRY, CDR2 SYGVKD. The CDR3 has 13 residues. V lost 2 bases and J lost 6, with 8 bases in between. CDR3 coding DNA: TGTGCCATCAGTGAGGTCAGGGCTCAGCCCCAGCATTTT. This sequence encodes CAISEVRAQPQHF.

The chain uses TRBV11-2 and TRBJ1-1; no reliable D call. This CDR3 is 12 amino acids long. Trimming pared 1 base from V and 4 bases from J, leaving 4 bases between. Germline V lookup: CDR1 SGHAT, CDR2 FQNNGV. CDR3 sequence (DNA): TGTGCCAGCAGCTTAGGGCCCACTGAAGCTTTCTTT. It is translated as CASSLGPTEAFF.